This T cell receptor (beta chain) was sequenced in a study of blood T cells in healthy people across ages. With a J-beta primer mix and a sample-barcoded 5' primer, a second PCR ran about 6 to 11 cycles. There were at least 2.5 million CDR3-containing paired-end reads obtained from each sample. TCRdb passed the 5' RACE reads through MiXCR, listing each CDR3 protein once. The sample lists over 700,000 distinct CDR3 sequences; roughly 50% were seen once. Germline CDR1 is MNHEY and CDR2 is SVGAGI. Unmatched junction bases numbered 9, after V lost 0 bases and J lost 12 bases. The CDR3 is 16 amino acids. Each of the donors had approximately 10 milliliters of peripheral blood drawn into EDTA-treated Vacutainer tubes.

The source of this sequence is an elderly man in good health. Input material: blood. The chain has TRBV6-5 and TRBJ2-1; 12 nucleotides agree with TRBD1. DNA of the CDR3: TGTGCCAGCAGTTACTCAGGGACAGGGGGCATTACAGGGCAGTTCTTC. Amino acids: CASSYSGTGGITGQFF.